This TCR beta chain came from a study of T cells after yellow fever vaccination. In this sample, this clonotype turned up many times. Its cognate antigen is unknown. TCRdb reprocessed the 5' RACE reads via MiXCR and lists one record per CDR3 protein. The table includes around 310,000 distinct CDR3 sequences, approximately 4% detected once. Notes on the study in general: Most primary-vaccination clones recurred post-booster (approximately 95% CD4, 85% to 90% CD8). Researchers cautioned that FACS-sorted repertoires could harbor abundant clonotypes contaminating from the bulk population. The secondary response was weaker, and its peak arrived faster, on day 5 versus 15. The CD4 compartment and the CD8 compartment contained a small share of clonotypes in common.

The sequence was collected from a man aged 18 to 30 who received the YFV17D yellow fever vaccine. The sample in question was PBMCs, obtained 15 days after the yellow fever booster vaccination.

In DNA, the CDR3 is TGCAGTGCTAGATCGACAGGGGATGGCTACACCTTC. Its protein product is CSARSTGDGYTF. This chain links TRBV20-1 with TRBJ1-2, with 8 bases matching TRBD1. The CDR3 runs 12 residues. Germline V CDR1 and CDR2: DFQATT, SNEGSKA (reference sequence). V lost 2 bases and J lost 6; bases outside the gene matches: 2.